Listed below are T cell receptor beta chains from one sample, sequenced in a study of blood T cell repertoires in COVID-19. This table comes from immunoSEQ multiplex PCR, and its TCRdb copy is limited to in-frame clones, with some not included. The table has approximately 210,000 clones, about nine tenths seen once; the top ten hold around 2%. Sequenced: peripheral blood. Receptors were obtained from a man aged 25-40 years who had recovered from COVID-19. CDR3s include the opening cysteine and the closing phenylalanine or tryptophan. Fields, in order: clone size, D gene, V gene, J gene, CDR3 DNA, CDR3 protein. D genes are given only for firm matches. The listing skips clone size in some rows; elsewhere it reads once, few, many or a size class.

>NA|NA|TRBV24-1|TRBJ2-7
TGTGCCACCAGGACAGGTACTAGGGGCAACGAGCAGTACTTC
CATRTGTRGNEQYF
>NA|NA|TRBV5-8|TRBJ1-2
TGTGCCAGCAGCTTGGTGAGGGGGAACGACTATGGCTACACCTTC
CASSLVRGNDYGYTF
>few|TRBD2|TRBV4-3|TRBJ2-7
TGCGCCAGCAGCCAAGGGGCGGGAGTACAGTACTTC
CASSQGAGVQYF
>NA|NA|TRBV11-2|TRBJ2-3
TGTGCCAGCAGCTCGGTGGCCTCGTGGGGCAGCACAGATACGCAGTATTTT
CASSSVASWGSTDTQYF
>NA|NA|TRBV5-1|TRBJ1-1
TGCGCCAGCAGCGGGCTCCTCATGAACACTGAAGCTTTCTTT
CASSGLLMNTEAFF
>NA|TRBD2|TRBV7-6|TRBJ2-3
TGTGCCAGCAGCAAGAGGACTAGCGGGGGGCCCACAGATACGCAGTATTTT
CASSKRTSGGPTDTQYF
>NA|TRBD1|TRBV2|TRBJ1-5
TGTGCCAGCAGTGGGGTCAGGGGGTTAAAGCAGCCCCAGCATTTT
CASSGVRGLKQPQHF
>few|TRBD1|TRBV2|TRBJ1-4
TGTGCCAGCAGAGTAACAGGGGGAACAACTAATGAAAAACTGTTTTTT
CASRVTGGTTNEKLFF
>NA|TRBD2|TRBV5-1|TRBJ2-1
TGCGCCAGCAGCGCCGGGGGGTATGAGCAGTTCTTC
CASSAGGYEQFF
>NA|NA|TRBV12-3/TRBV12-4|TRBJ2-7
TGTGCCAGCACCCAGGGGCCTCCCCACGAGCAGTACTTC
CASTQGPPHEQYF
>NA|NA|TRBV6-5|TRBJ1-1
TGTGCCAGCGATATACAGGGTCGGGCTTTCTTT
CASDIQGRAFF
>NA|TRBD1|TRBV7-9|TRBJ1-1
TGTGCCAGCAGCCTTCAGGGGGTAGGCACTGAAGCTTTCTTT
CASSLQGVGTEAFF
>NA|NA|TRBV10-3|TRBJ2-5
TGTGCCATCAGTGAGCGCCAAGAGACCCAGTACTTC
CAISERQETQYF
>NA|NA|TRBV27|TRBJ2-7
TGTGCCAGCAGCCCCGACTGGGGCGGTTGGGAGCAGTACTTC
CASSPDWGGWEQYF
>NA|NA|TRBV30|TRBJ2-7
TGTGCCTGGAGTCCTGGGGAACAGGGACGCTACGAGCAGTACTTC
CAWSPGEQGRYEQYF
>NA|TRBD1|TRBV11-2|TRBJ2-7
TGTGCCAGCAGGATGCCGGGACAGGGGGCTTACGAGCAGTACTTC
CASRMPGQGAYEQYF
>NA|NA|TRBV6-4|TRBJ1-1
TGTGCCAGCAGAATAGTTGATGGGAACACTGAAGCTTTCTTT
CASRIVDGNTEAFF
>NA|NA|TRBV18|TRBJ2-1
TGTGCCAGCTCACCACAGGACAGATTAAATGAGCAGTTCTTC
CASSPQDRLNEQFF
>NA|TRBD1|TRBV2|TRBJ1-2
TGTGCCAGCAGTTTCGGGACAGGGATAAGTGGCTACACCTTC
CASSFGTGISGYTF
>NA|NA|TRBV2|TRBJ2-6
TGTGCCAGCAGCCATGAGGGTGGGGCCAACGTCCTGACTTTC
CASSHEGGANVLTF
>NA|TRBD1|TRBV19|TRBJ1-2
TGTGCCAGTAGTATGACAGGGGGTAACTATGGCTACACCTTC
CASSMTGGNYGYTF
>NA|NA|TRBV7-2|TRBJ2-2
TGTGCCAGCAGTCGAGACAGTACGAACACCGGGGAGCTGTTTTTT
CASSRDSTNTGELFF
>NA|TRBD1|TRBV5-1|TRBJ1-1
TGCGCCAGCAGCCCCGGACAGGCGGGGGCTTTCTTT
CASSPGQAGAFF
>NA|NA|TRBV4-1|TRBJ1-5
TGCGCCAGCAGATTCGTGCACGGACAAAATCAGCCCCAGCATTTT
CASRFVHGQNQPQHF
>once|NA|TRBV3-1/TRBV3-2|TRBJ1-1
TGTGCCAGCAGCCTGGCCACTGAAGCTTTCTTT
CASSLATEAFF
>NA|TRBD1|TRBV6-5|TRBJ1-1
TGTGCCAGCAGTTACTCGCTGGGACAGTACACTGAAGCTTTCTTT
CASSYSLGQYTEAFF
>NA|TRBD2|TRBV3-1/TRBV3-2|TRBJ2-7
TGTGCCAGCAGCCAAGGGGAGGGGCGGGCCTACGAGCAGTACTTC
CASSQGEGRAYEQYF
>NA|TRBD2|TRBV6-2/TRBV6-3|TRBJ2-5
TGTGCCAGCAGTTGGCGTCAGCGGGGAGGGGAGACCCAGTACTTC
CASSWRQRGGETQYF
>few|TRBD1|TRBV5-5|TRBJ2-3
TGTGCCAGCAGCTTTTGGGACAGAGGTTTTACAGATACGCAGTATTTT
CASSFWDRGFTDTQYF
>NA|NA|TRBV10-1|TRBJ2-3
TGCGCCAGCGGCGAGCAGGGCTCGGATACGCAGTATTTT
CASGEQGSDTQYF
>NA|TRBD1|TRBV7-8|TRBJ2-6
TGTGCCAGCAGCTTACGACAGGGGAGCTCTGGGGCCAACGTCCTGACTTTC
CASSLRQGSSGANVLTF
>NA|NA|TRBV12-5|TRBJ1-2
TGTGCTAGTGGTTTGCCAGTTGACTATGGCTACACCTTC
CASGLPVDYGYTF
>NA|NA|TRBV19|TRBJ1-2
TGTGCCAGTATGGGGGCAGGGATGGATGGCTACACCTTC
CASMGAGMDGYTF
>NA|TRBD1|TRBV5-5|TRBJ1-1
TGTGCCAGCAGCATCACAGGGGACATGAACACTGAAGCTTTCTTT
CASSITGDMNTEAFF
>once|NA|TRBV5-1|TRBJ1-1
TGCGCCAGCCAGGAGACAGCCGCTGAAGCTTTCTTT
CASQETAAEAFF
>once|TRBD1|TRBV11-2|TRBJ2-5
TGTGCCAGCAGCTTAGGGTGGGACAGCCGTCAAGAGACCCAGTACTTC
CASSLGWDSRQETQYF
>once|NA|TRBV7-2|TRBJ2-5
TGTGCCAGCAGCTTAGCCAGACAAAGGGGAGAGACCCAGTACTTC
CASSLARQRGETQYF
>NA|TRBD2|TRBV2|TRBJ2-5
TGTGCCAGTAAAAAACTAGCGGGGCGCCAAGAGACCCAGTACTTC
CASKKLAGRQETQYF
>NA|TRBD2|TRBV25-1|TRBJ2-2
TGTGCCAGCAATCCTATGGCGGGAGGTGGGGACACCGGGGAGCTGTTTTTT
CASNPMAGGGDTGELFF
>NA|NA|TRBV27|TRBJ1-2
TGTGCCAGCAGTCAGGGCCCCCTTTTTGCCTATGGCTACACCTTC
CASSQGPLFAYGYTF
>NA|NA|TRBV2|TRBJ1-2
TGTGCCAGCGCCCCGGACAGAAACTATGGCTACACCTTC
CASAPDRNYGYTF
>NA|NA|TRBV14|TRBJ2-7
TGTGCCAGCAGCCAAATCGCAGGGGAGTACGAGCAGTACTTC
CASSQIAGEYEQYF
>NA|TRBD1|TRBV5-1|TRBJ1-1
TGCGCCAGCAGCTTGACCCACAGGGGAAGGAGAACTACTGAAGCTTTCTTT
CASSLTHRGRRTTEAFF
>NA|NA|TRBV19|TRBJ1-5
TGTGCCAGTAGTATAGTGCCTTGGATACAGAGCAATCAGCCCCAGCATTTT
CASSIVPWIQSNQPQHF
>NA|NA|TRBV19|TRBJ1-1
TGTGCCAGTTCTTTTGGGGGCCCTGAAGCTTTCTTT
CASSFGGPEAFF
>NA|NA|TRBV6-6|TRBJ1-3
TGTGCCAGCAGATCTAGACAGGCTACCACCGGAAACACCATATATTTT
CASRSRQATTGNTIYF